A single sample is the source of the 2 T cell receptor beta chains below, sequenced in a study of blood T cell repertoires in COVID-19. Repertoires were generated with immunoSEQ multiplex PCR, while TCRdb's copy carries only in-frame clones and drops some. The table shows 400,000 to 450,000 clones, with just over 85% occurring only once. Sequenced sample: peripheral blood. The receptors stem from a woman between 25 and 40 years old with active or convalescent COVID-19.

The chain links TRBV2 to TRBJ2-7; 12 nucleotides agree with TRBD1. Germline CDR1 SNHLY, CDR2 FYNNEI. The V segment lost 0 bases and the J segment 8 bases; nucleotides outside the gene matches: 8. CDR3 size: 16 residues. The CDR3 sequence: CASSEALGTGGGQQYF. CDR3 sequence (DNA): TGTGCCAGCAGTGAAGCGCTTGGGACAGGGGGCGGGCAGCAGTACTTC. The entire variable domain, with the rest obtained from reference TRBV2 and TRBJ2-7, is as follows: EPEVTQTPSHQVTQMGQEVILRCVPISNHLYFYWYRQILGQKVEFLVSFYNNEISEKSEIFDDQFSVERPDGSNFTLKIRSTKLEDSAMYFCASSEALGTGGGQQYFGPGTRLTVT.

J is TRBJ2-1 and V is TRBV6-1; D might be TRBD1 (5 bases). Germline loops: CDR1 MNHNS, CDR2 SASEGT. The germline V and J ends were trimmed by 3 bases and 3 bases, with 12 bases remaining between them. CDR3 size: 15 residues. CDR3 sequence (DNA): TGTGCCAGCAGTGATTTCGACAGCAGCTACAATGAGCAGTTCTTC. It encodes CASSDFDSSYNEQFF.